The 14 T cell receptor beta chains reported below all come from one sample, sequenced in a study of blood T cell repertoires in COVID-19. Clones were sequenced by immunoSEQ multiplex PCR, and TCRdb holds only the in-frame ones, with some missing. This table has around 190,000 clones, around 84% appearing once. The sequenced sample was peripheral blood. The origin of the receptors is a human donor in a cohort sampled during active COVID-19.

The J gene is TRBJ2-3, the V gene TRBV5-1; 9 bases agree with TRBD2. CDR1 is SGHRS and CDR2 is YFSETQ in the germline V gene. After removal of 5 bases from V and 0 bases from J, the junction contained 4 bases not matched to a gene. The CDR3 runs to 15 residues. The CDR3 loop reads CASRRTSGSTDTQYF. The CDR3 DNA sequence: TGCGCCAGCAGAAGAACTAGCGGGAGCACAGATACGCAGTATTTT.

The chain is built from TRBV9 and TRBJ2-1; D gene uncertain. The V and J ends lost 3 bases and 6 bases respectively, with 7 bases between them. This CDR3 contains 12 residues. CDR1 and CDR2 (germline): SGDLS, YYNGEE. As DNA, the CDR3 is TGTGCCAGCAGCGCCACAAGCAATGAGCAGTTCTTC. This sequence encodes CASSATSNEQFF.

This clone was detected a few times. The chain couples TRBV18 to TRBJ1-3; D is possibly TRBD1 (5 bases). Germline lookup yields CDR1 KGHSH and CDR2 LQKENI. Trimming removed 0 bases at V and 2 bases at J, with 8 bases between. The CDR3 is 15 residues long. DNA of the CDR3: TGTGCCAGCTCACCACCCTCGGGGGCTGGAAACACCATATATTTT. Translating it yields CASSPPSGAGNTIYF.

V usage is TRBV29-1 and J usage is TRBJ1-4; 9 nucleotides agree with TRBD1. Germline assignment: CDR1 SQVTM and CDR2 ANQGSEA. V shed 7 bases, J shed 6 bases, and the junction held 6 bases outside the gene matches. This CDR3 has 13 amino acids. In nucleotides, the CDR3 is TGCAGCGCGGGAGGGACAGGGTATGAAAAACTGTTTTTT. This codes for CSAGGTGYEKLFF. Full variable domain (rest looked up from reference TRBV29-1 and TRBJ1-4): SAVISQKPSRDICQRGTSLTIQCQVDSQVTMMFWYRQQPGQSLTLIATANQGSEATYESGFVIDKFPISRPNLTFSTLTVSNMSPEDSSIYLCSAGGTGYEKLFFGSGTQLSVL.

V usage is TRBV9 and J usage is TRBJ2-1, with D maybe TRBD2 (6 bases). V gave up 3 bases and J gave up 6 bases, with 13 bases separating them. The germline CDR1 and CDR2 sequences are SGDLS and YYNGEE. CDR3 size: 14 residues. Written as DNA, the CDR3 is TGTGCCAGCAGCGGAGGCGGGGTGGGCAATGAGCAGTTCTTC. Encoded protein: CASSGGGVGNEQFF.

In DNA form, the CDR3 reads TGTGCCTGGAGTGTAGGCAGGACAGGGGCTTCACCCCTCCACTTT. This sequence encodes CAWSVGRTGASPLHF. The J gene is TRBJ1-6, the V gene TRBV30; 9 bases match TRBD1. The CDR3 covers 15 residues. Trimming cost V 0 bases and J 9 bases; bases outside gene matches: 6. The V gene's germline CDR1 is GTSNPN and CDR2 SVGIG (reference sequence).

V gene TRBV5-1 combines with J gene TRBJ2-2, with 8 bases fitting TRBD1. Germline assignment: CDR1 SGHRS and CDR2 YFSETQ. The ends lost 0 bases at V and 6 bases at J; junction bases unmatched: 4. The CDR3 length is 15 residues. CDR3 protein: CASSLVRGLAGELFF. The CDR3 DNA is TGCGCCAGCAGCTTGGTCAGGGGGCTAGCCGGGGAGCTGTTTTTT.

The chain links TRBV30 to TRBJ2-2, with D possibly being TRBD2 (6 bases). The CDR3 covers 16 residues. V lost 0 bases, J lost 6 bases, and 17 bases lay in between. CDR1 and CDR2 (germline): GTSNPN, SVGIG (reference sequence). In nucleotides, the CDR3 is TGTGCCTGGAGTGTACGGGTCGGGGGTTGGCCCGGGGAGCTGTTTTTT. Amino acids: CAWSVRVGGWPGELFF. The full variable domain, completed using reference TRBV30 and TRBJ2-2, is SQTIHQWPATLVQPVGSPLSLECTVEGTSNPNLYWYRQAAGRGLQLLFYSVGIGQISSEVPQNLSASRPQDRQFILSSKKLLLSDSGFYLCAWSVRVGGWPGELFFGEGSRLTVL.

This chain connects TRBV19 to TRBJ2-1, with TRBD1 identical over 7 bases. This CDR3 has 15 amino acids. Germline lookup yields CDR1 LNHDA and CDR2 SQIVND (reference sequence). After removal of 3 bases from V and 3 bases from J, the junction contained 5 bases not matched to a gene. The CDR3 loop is CASSMGQPGYNEQFF. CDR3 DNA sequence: TGTGCCAGTAGTATGGGACAGCCAGGCTACAATGAGCAGTTCTTC.

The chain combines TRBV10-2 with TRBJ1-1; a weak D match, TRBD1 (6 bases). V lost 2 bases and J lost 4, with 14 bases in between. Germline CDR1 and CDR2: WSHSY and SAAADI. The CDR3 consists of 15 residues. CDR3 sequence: CASSENLDSSTEAFF. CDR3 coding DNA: TGCGCCAGCAGTGAGAATCTGGACAGTAGCACTGAAGCTTTCTTT.

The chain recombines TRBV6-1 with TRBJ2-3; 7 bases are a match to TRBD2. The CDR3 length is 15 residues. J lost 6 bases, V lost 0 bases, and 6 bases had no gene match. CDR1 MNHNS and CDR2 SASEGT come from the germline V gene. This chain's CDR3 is CASSEAGGLGDTQYF. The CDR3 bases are TGTGCCAGCAGTGAAGCGGGAGGGCTGGGGGATACGCAGTATTTT.

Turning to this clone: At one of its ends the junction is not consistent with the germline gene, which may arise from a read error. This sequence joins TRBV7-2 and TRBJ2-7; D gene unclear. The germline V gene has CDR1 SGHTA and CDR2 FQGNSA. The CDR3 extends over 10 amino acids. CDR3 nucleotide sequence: TGTGCCAGCAGCTTAGGGCAGTTGCACTTC. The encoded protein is CASSLGQLHF.

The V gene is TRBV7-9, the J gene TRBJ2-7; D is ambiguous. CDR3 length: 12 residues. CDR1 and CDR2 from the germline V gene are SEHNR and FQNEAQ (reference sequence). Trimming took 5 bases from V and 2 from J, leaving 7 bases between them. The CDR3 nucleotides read TGTGCCAGCAGCCAGTTCCCCTACGAGCAGTACTTC. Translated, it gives CASSQFPYEQYF.

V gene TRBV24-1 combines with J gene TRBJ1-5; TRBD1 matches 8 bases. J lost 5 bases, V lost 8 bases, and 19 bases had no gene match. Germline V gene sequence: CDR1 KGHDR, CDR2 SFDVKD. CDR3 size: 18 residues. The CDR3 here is CATNQLGQGASCDQPQHF. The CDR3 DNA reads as TGTGCCACCAACCAACTCGGGCAGGGGGCGAGTTGCGATCAGCCCCAGCATTTT.